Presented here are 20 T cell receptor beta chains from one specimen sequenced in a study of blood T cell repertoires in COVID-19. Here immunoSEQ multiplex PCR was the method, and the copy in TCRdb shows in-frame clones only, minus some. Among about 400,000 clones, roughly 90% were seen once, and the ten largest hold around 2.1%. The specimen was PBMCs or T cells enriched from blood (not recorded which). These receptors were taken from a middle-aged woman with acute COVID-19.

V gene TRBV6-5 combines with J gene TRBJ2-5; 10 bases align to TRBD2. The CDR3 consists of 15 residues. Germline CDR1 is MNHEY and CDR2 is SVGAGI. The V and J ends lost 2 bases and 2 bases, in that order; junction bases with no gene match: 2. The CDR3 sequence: CASSYLSGGQETQYF. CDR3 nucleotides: TGTGCCAGCAGTTACCTTAGCGGGGGGCAAGAGACCCAGTACTTC.

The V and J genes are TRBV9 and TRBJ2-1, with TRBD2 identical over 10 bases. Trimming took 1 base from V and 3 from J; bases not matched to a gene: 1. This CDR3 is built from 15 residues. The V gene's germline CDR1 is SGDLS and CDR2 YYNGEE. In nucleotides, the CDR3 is TGTGCCAGCAGCGTAAGCGGGGGGGACTACAATGAGCAGTTCTTC. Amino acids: CASSVSGGDYNEQFF.

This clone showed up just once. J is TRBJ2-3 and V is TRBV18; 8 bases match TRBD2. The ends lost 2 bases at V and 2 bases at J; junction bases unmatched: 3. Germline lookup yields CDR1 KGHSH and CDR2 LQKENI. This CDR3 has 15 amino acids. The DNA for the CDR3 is TGTGCCAGCTCACCAGCGGGGGGCGACACAGATACGCAGTATTTT. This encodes CASSPAGGDTDTQYF.

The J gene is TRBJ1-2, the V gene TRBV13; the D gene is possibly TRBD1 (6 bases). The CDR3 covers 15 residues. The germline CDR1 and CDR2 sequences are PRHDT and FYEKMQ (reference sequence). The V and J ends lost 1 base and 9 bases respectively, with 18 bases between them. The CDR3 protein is CASSLDRDNTMRYTF. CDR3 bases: TGTGCCAGCAGCTTAGACAGGGACAATACTATGCGCTACACCTTC.

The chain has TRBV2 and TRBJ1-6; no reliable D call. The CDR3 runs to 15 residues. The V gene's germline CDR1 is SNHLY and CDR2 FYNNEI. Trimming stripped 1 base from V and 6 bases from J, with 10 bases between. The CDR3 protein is CASSEGRAPNSPLHF. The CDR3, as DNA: TGTGCCAGCAGTGAAGGGAGGGCACCTAATTCACCCCTCCACTTT.

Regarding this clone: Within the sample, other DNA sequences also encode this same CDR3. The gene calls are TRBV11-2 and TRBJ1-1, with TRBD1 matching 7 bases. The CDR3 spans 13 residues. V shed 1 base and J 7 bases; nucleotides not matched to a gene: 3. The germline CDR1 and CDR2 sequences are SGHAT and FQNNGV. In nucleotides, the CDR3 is TGTGCCAGCAGCTTAGGACAGGGCCGTGAAGCTTTCTTT. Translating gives CASSLGQGREAFF.

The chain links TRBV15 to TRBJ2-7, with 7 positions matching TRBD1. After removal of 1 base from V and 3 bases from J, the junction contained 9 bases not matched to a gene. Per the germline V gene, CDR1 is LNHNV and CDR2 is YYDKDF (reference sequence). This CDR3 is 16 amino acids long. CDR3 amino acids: CATSRALGTVNYEQYF. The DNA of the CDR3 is TGTGCCACCAGCAGAGCCCTAGGGACAGTGAACTACGAGCAGTACTTC.

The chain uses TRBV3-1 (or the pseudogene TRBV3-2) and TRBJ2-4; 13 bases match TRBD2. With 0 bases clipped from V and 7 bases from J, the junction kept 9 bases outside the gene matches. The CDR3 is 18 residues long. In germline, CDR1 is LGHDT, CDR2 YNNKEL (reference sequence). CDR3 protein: CASSQDLLAGGPGNIQYF. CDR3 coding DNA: TGTGCCAGCAGCCAAGATTTACTAGCGGGGGGGCCCGGCAACATTCAGTACTTC.

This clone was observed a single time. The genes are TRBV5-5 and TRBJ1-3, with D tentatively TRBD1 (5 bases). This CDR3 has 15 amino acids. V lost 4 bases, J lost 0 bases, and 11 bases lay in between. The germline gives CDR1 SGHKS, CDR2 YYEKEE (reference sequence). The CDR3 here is CASSVDRISGNTIYF. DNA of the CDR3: TGTGCCAGCAGCGTCGACAGAATCTCTGGAAACACCATATATTTT.

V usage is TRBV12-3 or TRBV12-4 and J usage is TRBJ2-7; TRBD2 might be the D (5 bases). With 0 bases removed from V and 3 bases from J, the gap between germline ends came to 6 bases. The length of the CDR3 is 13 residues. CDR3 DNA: TGTGCCAGCAGTTTAGCGAGGGTCTACGAGCAGTACTTC. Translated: CASSLARVYEQYF.

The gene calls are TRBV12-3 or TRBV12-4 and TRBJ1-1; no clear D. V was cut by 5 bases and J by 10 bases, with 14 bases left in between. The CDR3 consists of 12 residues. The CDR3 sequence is CASSLRTWAAFF. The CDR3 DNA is TGTGCCAGCAGTCTCCGTACTTGGGCAGCTTTCTTT.

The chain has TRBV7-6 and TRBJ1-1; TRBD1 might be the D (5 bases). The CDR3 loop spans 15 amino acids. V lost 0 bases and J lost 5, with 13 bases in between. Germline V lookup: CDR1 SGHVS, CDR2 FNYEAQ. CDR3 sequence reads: CASSLAWTGGTEAFF. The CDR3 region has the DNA TGTGCCAGCAGCTTAGCTTGGACGGGGGGGACTGAAGCTTTCTTT.

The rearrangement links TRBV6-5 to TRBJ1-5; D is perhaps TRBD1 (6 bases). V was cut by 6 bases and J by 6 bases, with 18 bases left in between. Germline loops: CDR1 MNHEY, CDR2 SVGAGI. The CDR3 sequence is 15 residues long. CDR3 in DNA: TGTGCCAGCAGCGCCGGGGGGGCGAGAGTTCAGCCCCAGCATTTT. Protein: CASSAGGARVQPQHF.

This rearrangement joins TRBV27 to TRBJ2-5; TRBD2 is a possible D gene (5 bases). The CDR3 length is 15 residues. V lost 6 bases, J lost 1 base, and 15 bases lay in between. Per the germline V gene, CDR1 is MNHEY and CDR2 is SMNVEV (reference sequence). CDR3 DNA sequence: TGTGCCAGCAGCTCGGCATTGGACTCCCAAGAGACCCAGTACTTC. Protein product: CASSSALDSQETQYF.

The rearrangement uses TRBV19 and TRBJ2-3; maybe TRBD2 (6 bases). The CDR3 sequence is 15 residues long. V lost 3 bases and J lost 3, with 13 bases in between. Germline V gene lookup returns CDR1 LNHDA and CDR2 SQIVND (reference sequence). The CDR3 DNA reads TGTGCCAGTAGTATGAGGGACTCAAATACAGATACGCAGTATTTT. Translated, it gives CASSMRDSNTDTQYF.

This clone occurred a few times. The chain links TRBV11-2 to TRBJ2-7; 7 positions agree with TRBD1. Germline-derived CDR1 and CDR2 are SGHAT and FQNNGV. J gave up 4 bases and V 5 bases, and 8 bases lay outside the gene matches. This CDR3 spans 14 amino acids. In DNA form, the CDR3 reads TGTGCCAGCAGCGGACAGGCCAGGGCGTACGAGCAGTACTTC. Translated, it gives CASSGQARAYEQYF.

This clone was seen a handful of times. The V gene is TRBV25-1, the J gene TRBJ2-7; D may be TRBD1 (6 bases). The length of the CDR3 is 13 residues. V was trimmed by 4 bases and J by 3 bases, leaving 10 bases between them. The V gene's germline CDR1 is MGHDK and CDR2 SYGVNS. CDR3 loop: CASSGDRNYEQYF. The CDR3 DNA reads TGTGCCAGCAGTGGCGACAGGAACTACGAGCAGTACTTC.

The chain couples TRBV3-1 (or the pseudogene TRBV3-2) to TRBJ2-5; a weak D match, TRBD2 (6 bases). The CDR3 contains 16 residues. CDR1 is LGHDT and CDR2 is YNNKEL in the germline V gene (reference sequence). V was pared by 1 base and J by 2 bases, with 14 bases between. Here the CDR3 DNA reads TGTGCCAGCAGCCAAGTCGGGCGGGGACCGCAAGAGACCCAGTACTTC. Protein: CASSQVGRGPQETQYF.

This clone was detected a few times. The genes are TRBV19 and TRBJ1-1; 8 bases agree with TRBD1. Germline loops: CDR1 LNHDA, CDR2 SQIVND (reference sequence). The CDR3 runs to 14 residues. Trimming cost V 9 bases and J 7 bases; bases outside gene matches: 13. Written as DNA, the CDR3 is TGTGCCAGCCTTCAGGGCAGGGGGCAAGGTGAAGCTTTCTTT. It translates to CASLQGRGQGEAFF.

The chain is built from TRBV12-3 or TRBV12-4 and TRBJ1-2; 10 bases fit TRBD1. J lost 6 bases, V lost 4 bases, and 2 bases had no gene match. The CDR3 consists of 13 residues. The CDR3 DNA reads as TGTGCCAGCAGTTCCGGACAGGGGGATGGCTACACCTTC. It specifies CASSSGQGDGYTF.